The rows below give T cell receptor beta chains drawn from one sample of a study of shared clonotypes between healthy human individuals. Sequencing was performed with immunoSEQ multiplex PCR; in TCRdb, only in-frame clones are kept and a portion is missing. This table holds about 820,000 clones, 80% to 95% found once. Material for sequencing was naive CD8+ T cells sorted from blood. The receptors were sampled from a young man in good health. Each CDR3 is given with its conserved first and last residue. D genes are given only for firm matches. Clone size, where shown, is once, few, many, or a class for clones that have expanded.

cdr3_nt | cdr3_aa | v_call | clone_size | j_call | d_call
TGCGCCAGCAGCCAAGAAGGTTTTGGAGATACGCAGTATTTT | CASSQEGFGDTQYF | TRBV4-3 | . | TRBJ2-3 | .
TGCGCCAGCAGCCCCCGGCTCGGGAACAATGAGCAGTTCTTC | CASSPRLGNNEQFF | TRBV4-1 | . | TRBJ2-1 | .
TGTGCCAGCAGCCGACATACGGGACAGGGCGCTTACAATGAGCAGTTCTTC | CASSRHTGQGAYNEQFF | TRBV7-2 | . | TRBJ2-1 | TRBD1
TGTGCCAGCAGAGGGGCAGGGGGTGGTACTGAAGCTTTCTTT | CASRGAGGGTEAFF | TRBV9 | . | TRBJ1-1 | TRBD1
TGTGCCAGCAGTTACTCGATGGTCGATACGCAGTATTTT | CASSYSMVDTQYF | TRBV6-6 | . | TRBJ2-3 | .
TGTGCCAGCAGCCTAGCGGGAGCGGCCGGGGAGCTGTTTTTT | CASSLAGAAGELFF | TRBV14 | . | TRBJ2-2 | TRBD2
TGTGCCAGCAGGGGAGCCCGACAGGGGCGAGTAGATACGCAGTATTTT | CASRGARQGRVDTQYF | TRBV9 | . | TRBJ2-3 | TRBD1
TGTGCCAGCCTTCCGGTCGGCGGGAGGGTGAATGAGCAGTTCTTC | CASLPVGGRVNEQFF | TRBV27 | . | TRBJ2-1 | TRBD2
TGTGCCAGCAGCGCCCCTACGAGCACTTTATTCAATGAGCAGTTCTTC | CASSAPTSTLFNEQFF | TRBV9 | . | TRBJ2-1 | .
TGCAGCGTTGAAGGAGCGGGAGGGCTAAACAATGAGCAGTTCTTC | CSVEGAGGLNNEQFF | TRBV29-1 | . | TRBJ2-1 | TRBD2
TGTGCCAGCAGCTTACCCGATCTAATCTACAATGAGCAGTTCTTC | CASSLPDLIYNEQFF | TRBV7-8 | . | TRBJ2-1 | .
TGTGCCAGCAGTCAACGGGACCTAGCGGGAGCGGAGACCCAGTACTTC | CASSQRDLAGAETQYF | TRBV7-6 | . | TRBJ2-5 | TRBD2
TGTGCCAGCAGCGTAGGAGCGGGCGGGGGCACCGGGGAGCTGTTTTTT | CASSVGAGGGTGELFF | TRBV9 | . | TRBJ2-2 | TRBD2
TGTGCCTCCCAGACGGGGGGAGAGGGGGAGACCCAGTACTTC | CASQTGGEGETQYF | TRBV9 | once | TRBJ2-5 | TRBD2
TGTGCCAGCAGCCCTCCCGGGGGGCGCGAGCAGTACTTC | CASSPPGGREQYF | TRBV11-3 | . | TRBJ2-7 | .
TGTGCCTGGAGTTCCCGACAGCTTGAAGCTTTCTTT | CAWSSRQLEAFF | TRBV30 | . | TRBJ1-1 | .
TGTGCCAACGGACAGGGGGCCTACGAGCAGTACTTC | CANGQGAYEQYF | TRBV6-6 | . | TRBJ2-7 | TRBD1
TGCGCCAGCAGCTTGGGGTCTTGGGAATCAGATACGCAGTATTTT | CASSLGSWESDTQYF | TRBV5-1 | . | TRBJ2-3 | .
TGTGCCTGGAGTGTACAGATAGGGGCCACAGATACGCAGTATTTT | CAWSVQIGATDTQYF | TRBV30 | . | TRBJ2-3 | .
TGTGCCAGCGGGACTAGAGCTAACAATGAGCAGTTCTTC | CASGTRANNEQFF | TRBV2 | once | TRBJ2-1 | TRBD2
TGTGCCAGCAGCCGTGCAGGGACCTACGAGCAGTACTTC | CASSRAGTYEQYF | TRBV7-9 | . | TRBJ2-7 | .
TGTGCCAGCAGCTTGGTTCTCGGAGGCACCTACGAGCAGTACTTC | CASSLVLGGTYEQYF | TRBV27 | . | TRBJ2-7 | .